A selection of T cell receptor beta chains follows, all from one sample in a study of blood T cell repertoires in COVID-19. This table comes from immunoSEQ multiplex PCR, and its TCRdb copy is limited to in-frame clones, with some not included. The data hold 200,000 to 250,000 clones, with 80% to 90% observed a single time. The specimen sequenced was peripheral blood. Every receptor here comes from a man aged 25-40 years with COVID-19, enrolled during active disease. Each CDR3 is given without its conserved first and last residue.

V	J	CDR3
TRBV28	TRBJ2-7	ASSPSSYEQY
TRBV7-2	TRBJ2-3	ASSLGSAGVQYTQY
TRBV27	TRBJ1-2	ASSLSVRNYGYT
TRBV18	TRBJ1-1	ASSPPQNTEAF
TRBV12-3/TRBV12-4	TRBJ1-2	ASRRTGGYGYT
TRBV30	TRBJ2-4	ALDRAWGIQY
TRBV18	TRBJ2-4	ASSAGTRPRGKNIQY
TRBV9	TRBJ1-1	ASSGGQGAD
TRBV3-1/TRBV3-2	TRBJ2-5	ASSQEGAGALFETQY
TRBV5-4	TRBJ1-2	ASSLVGTGGAGYT
TRBV6-1	TRBJ1-2	ASSEAQGTYGYT
TRBV14	TRBJ2-5	ASSIQETQY
TRBV19	TRBJ1-2	ASSILPGANYGYT
TRBV18	TRBJ1-3	ASSPQSPSSGNTIY
TRBV2	TRBJ2-1	ASTVSTGGYNEQF
TRBV7-2	TRBJ1-2	ASSLSRVTNYGYT
TRBV5-1	TRBJ1-5	ASSLFPNQPQH
TRBV5-1	TRBJ2-2	ASSANRLNTGELF